This TCR beta chain originates from a study of cytomegalovirus exposure and HLA in healthy donors. This CDR3 has 17 amino acids. Germline V CDR1 and CDR2: SGHVS, FQNEAQ. V lost 4 bases and J lost 2; bases outside the gene matches: 8. Whole-study findings and limits: There were about 160 TCR beta chains listed as cytomegalovirus-associated. Later analysis found that TCR beta chains associated with HLA were more clonally expanded than other, equally common chains. As confirmed in vitro, three CMV-associated chains were specific for CMV antigens.

On this clone itself: No antigen is known for it.

Use of 60 Vbeta and 13 Jbeta primers characterized the PCR. Profiling relied on immunoSEQ multiplex PCR, and the TCRdb table lists in-frame clones only, not all of them. The sample yields around 150,000 clones, approximately 80% seen once. The sample comprised PBMCs. V usage is TRBV7-8 and J usage is TRBJ1-3; 10 bases align to TRBD1. This TCR was recovered from a woman aged 35 to 49 in good health and CMV-seropositive. The CDR3 region is CASSSHTGTGAGNTIYF. Here the CDR3 DNA reads TGTGCCAGCAGCTCACACACCGGGACAGGGGCTGGAAACACCATATATTTT.